This record covers a single T cell receptor beta chain. Its matching antigen is unknown. The data belong to a study of T cell responses to AZD1222 COVID-19 vaccine. General observations from the study: Donors skewed white British and female; clonal diversity was possibly underestimated.

CDR1 and CDR2 (germline): LNHDA, SQIVND (reference sequence). The CDR3 sequence is 16 residues long. V was cut by 1 base and J by 4 bases, with 14 bases left in between. The protocol was immunoSEQ multiplex PCR, while the TCRdb copy is restricted to in-frame clones and leaves out a portion. This table has approximately 150,000 clones, 90% to 95% appearing once. The chain employs TRBV19 and TRBJ1-5; tentatively, D is TRBD1 (6 bases). The receptor was isolated from an adult who had recovered from COVID-19. Sequencing used peripheral blood, obtained after recovery from COVID-19. CDR3 DNA sequence: TGTGCCAGTAGTATAGCCGGTGGGGGGCCTAATCAGCCCCAGCATTTT. This gives the protein CASSIAGGGPNQPQHF.